This TCR beta chain was sequenced during a study of blood T cells in healthy people across ages. The V segment lost 5 bases and the J segment 4 bases; nucleotides outside the gene matches: 12. Germline CDR1 reads SGHVS; CDR2 reads FNYEAQ. The CDR3 has 19 amino acids. Alongside a J-beta primer mix, a sample-barcoded 5' primer served in a second PCR lasting about 7 to 11 cycles. TCRdb passed the 5' RACE reads through MiXCR, listing each CDR3 protein once. The sample has around 800,000 distinct CDR3 sequences, about a quarter seen once; the top ten hold under 3%. Comments on this clonotype: As yet, its antigen is unknown.

Overall study results and limits: Conclusively comparing naive with antigen-experienced cells was impossible with unsorted PBMCs. Older individuals had lower TCR beta diversity per million T cells (the decline was roughly linear). Possibly confounding the expanded clonotype changes was the fact that donor CMV status was unknown.

The same data also contributed to another study, on T cells of mothers and their children. This second study notes: Each donor was one of three healthy Caucasian mothers or one of their six children.

V and J are TRBV7-6 and TRBJ2-4; 15 bases map to TRBD2. Sequenced material: blood. This TCR was sampled from a boy between 5 and 17 years old in good health. Here the CDR3 reads CASSPGLAGGHGGKNIQYF. CDR3 coding DNA: TGTGCCAGCAGCCCCGGACTAGCGGGGGGGCACGGGGGAAAAAACATTCAGTACTTC.